This TCR beta chain was identified in a study of CD8 T cells in ankylosing spondylitis. Study results and caveats: As reported, disease-linked clones showed significant enrichment in matched ankylosing spondylitis synovial fluid. Disease-associated clonotypes exhibited CD8+ identity and were relatively infrequent in peripheral blood. In synovial fluid and blood from reactive arthritis, some motif variants were previously reported. What seemed typical of ankylosing spondylitis blood was a TCR beta motif built from several highly homologous variants.

Germline CDR1 and CDR2: DFQATT and SNEGSKA (reference sequence). The CDR3 is 17 amino acids. This clonotype was detected a few times. The target antigen is unknown. A read error is possible here, since a much larger clone lies one base away. TCRdb reprocessed the 5' RACE reads with MiXCR, giving one entry per CDR3 protein. Among about 36,000 distinct CDR3 sequences listed, 13% were seen once. This sequence originates from a male donor with ankylosing spondylitis. This chain connects TRBV20-1 to TRBJ2-5; TRBD2 matches 11 bases. The sequencing input was synovial fluid, either unsorted or a sorted T cell fraction (not recorded which). The CDR3 sequence: CCARDPIAGGGVETQYF. In DNA form, the CDR3 reads TGCTGTGCTAGAGATCCTATAGCGGGAGGGGGTGTAGAGACCCAGTACTTC.